This T cell receptor (beta chain) was sequenced during a study of PD-1 blockade in classical Hodgkin lymphoma. Regarding the study as a whole: Compared with healthy donors, newly diagnosed patients reportedly showed lower baseline TCR diversity. Newly diagnosed patients had diversity similar to the baseline diversity of complete responders. Significant TCR diversity gains by C4D1 occurred in CD4+ but not CD8+ cells.

Here immunoSEQ multiplex PCR was the method, and the copy in TCRdb shows in-frame clones only, minus some. The sample has around 17,000 clones, roughly four fifths seen once. To note about this clone: Its specificity is not known.

The time point denotes: cycle 4 day 1 (C4D1), after more than 5 weeks of nivolumab. All trial patients relapsed after autologous stem cell transplantation. Complete response, partial response or progressive disease constituted the best response categories observed. Germline lookup yields CDR1 SGHRS and CDR2 YFSETQ. The J segment lost 6 bases and the V segment lost 1 base, leaving 4 bases of the junction unmatched. The CDR3 is made up of 14 amino acids. The starting material was peripheral blood mononuclear cells (PBMCs), obtained before the fourth cycle of nivolumab. This chain uses TRBV5-1 with TRBJ2-1; 7 nucleotides line up with TRBD1. The clonotype was recovered from a human donor with classical Hodgkin lymphoma. The CDR3 region has the DNA TGCGCCAGCAGCTTGAGGTCAGGGGGCAATGAGCAGTTCTTC. Residues: CASSLRSGGNEQFF.